This T cell receptor beta chain appears in the sequencing data of a study of blood T cell repertoires in COVID-19 (dated by TCRdb to between 2020 and 2021). About the investigation overall: Collaborator samples came from the United States, Italy and Spain and covered acute and convalescent phases of COVID-19. The material from the prospective study consisted of cDNA or gDNA derived from T cells, B-cell-depleted T cells, or PBMCs. Samples came from the ongoing ImmuneRACE study (first 160 participants) plus 1,254 subjects from 6 global collaborators. Where available, HLA class I and class II types were obtained from metadata supplied by the sample provider rather than from assay-based typing. A de-identified subject ID, COVID-19 status, age in years and sex were almost always included in the sample metadata. Deeply sampled blood TCRbeta repertoires from subjects exposed to, actively infected with, or recovered from COVID-19 were included in the dataset. The repertoires were made available in a free public database intended to serve as a resource for research on the immune response to SARS-CoV-2.

Study-wide conclusions, independent of this receptor: How much clinical and demographic metadata was included differed by source and by participant, and the metadata was provided uncurated.

Whole blood was collected in K2EDTA tubes by collaborating institutions according to the institutions' own protocols. Collaborator samples were shipped for TCRbeta analysis as frozen whole blood, isolated PBMCs, or DNA extracted from either sample type. TCRbeta CDR3 regions were amplified from genomic DNA by means of the immunoSEQ Assay, a bias-controlled multiplex PCR. From the authors' description of their analysis: Nucleated cell counts per sample were estimated from amplification of reference gene primers within the assay. To quantify the absolute abundance of each unique TCRbeta CDR3 rearrangement, sequence reads were collapsed and filtered. For each sample, productive Simpson clonality was calculated as the square root of Simpson's diversity index over productive rearrangements. TCRdb took this table from immuneACCESS and kept in-frame rearrangements with V and J called. Such tables lack part of the clones; where checked against another copy, unresolved V genes explain under half of the gap, and the rest is unexplained. V, J and clone size are taken as reported in that table, and D and trimming were inferred from the DNA itself. Counted in this sample were roughly 320,000 clones; approximately 85% of them appeared once. The ten largest clones take up approximately 7.5% of the sample.

Based on the germline V gene (reference sequence), the CDR1 and CDR2 sequences are MNHNY and SVGAGI. The CDR3 numbers 14 residues from cysteine through phenylalanine. Only the CDR3 DNA is retained, 42 bases long and in frame from the first base. The germline V end is reduced by 6 bases and the J end by 5 bases; junction bases left unmatched: 6. Worth noting for this clone: Which antigen it targets is not known. Per-base qualities were not stored, and no clone one base away is much larger.

Sequenced sample: peripheral blood. The chain is made from TRBV6-6 and TRBJ1-5, and TRBD1 matches 8 of the central bases. This clonotype was sampled from a human donor in a cohort sampled during active COVID-19. The sequenced DNA is TGTGCCAGCAGACCCGGACAGGGCTATCAGCCCCAGCATTTT. It translates as CASRPGQGYQPQHF.